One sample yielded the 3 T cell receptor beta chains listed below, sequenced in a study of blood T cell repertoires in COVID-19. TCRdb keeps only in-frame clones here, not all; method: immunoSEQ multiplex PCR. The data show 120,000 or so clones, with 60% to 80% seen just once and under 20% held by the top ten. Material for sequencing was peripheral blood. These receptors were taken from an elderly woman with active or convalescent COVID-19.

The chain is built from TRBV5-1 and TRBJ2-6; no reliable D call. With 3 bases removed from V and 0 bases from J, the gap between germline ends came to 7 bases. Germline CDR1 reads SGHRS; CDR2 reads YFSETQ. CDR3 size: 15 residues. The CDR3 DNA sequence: TGCGCCAGCAGCTGGTGGAGCTCTGGGGCCAACGTCCTGACTTTC. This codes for CASSWWSSGANVLTF. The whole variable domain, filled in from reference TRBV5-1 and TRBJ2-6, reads KAGVTQTPRYLIKTRGQQVTLSCSPISGHRSVSWYQQTPGQGLQFLFEYFSETQRNKGNFPGRFSGRQFSNSRSEMNVSTLELGDSALYLCASSWWSSGANVLTFGAGSRLTVL.

This CDR3 is CATRTGMGTEAFF. CDR3 sequence (DNA): TGTGCCACGAGGACAGGGATGGGCACTGAAGCTTTCTTT. V is TRBV7-9 and J is TRBJ1-1; TRBD1 matches at 8 bases. V gave up 10 bases and J gave up 4 bases; unmatched junction bases: 8. CDR1 is SEHNR and CDR2 is FQNEAQ in the germline V gene (reference sequence). This CDR3 spans 13 amino acids.

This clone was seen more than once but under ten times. Here the CDR3 DNA reads TGCGCCAGCAGCTTAACGGGTACCGGAGAGTTCTTC. This gives the protein CASSLTGTGEFF. The chain has TRBV5-1 and TRBJ2-1; unclear D gene. The CDR3 is 12 amino acids. Germline V gene lookup returns CDR1 SGHRS and CDR2 YFSETQ. Trimming removed 2 bases at V and 14 bases at J, with 14 bases between.